These 24 T cell receptor beta chains came from one sample sequenced in a study of identical twins (dated by TCRdb to about 2016). The protocol used for the library was 5' RACE. This sample was sequenced with an Illumina HiSeq 2000. TCRdb reran the public reads through fastp at Q25 and MiXCR, keeping productive beta chains. Each CDR3 protein gets just one entry, which takes the most common genes and DNA from the rows behind it. Across this sample there are about 570,000 distinct CDR3 sequences, with 7.5% to 10% seen only once. Of the sample, approximately 3.2% is held by the ten largest clones. The data also belong to a second study, concerning yellow fever vaccine responses in identical twins.

Sequenced: PBMCs. Receptor source: a woman aged 18-35 years in good health.

This clonotype turned up a few times. The genes are TRBV20-1 and TRBJ2-7; possible D gene TRBD2, 5 bases. The CDR3 covers 15 residues. Between the trimmed V and J ends, which lost 3 bases and 2 bases, there was a span of 17 bases. CDR1 and CDR2 (germline): DFQATT, SNEGSKA (reference sequence). CDR3 in DNA: TGCAGTGCTAGTTCTAGCCGTGAGACTGCCTACGAGCAGTACTTC. Translation: CSASSSRETAYEQYF.

The chain uses TRBV27 and TRBJ2-3; D not certain. The V end was cut by 8 bases, the J end by 3 bases, with 6 bases between. The V gene's germline CDR1 is MNHEY and CDR2 SMNVEV (reference sequence). This CDR3 spans 11 amino acids. CDR3 coding DNA: TGTGCCAGCTTGGGGACAGATACGCAGTATTTT. It yields the protein CASLGTDTQYF.

For this clonotype: The junction differs from germline at one of its ends, possibly a read error. The chain has TRBV20-1 and TRBJ2-7; TRBD1 aligns across 10 bases. The CDR3 sequence is 16 residues long. Germline assignment: CDR1 DFQATT and CDR2 SNEGSKA (reference sequence). CDR3 amino acids: CSARDGTNPGTGDLGF. The CDR3 DNA is TGCAGTGCTAGAGATGGGACTAATCCCGGGACAGGGGATTTGGGGTTC.

For the CDR3, the DNA is TGCAGTGCTAGACCCCTCCGGGACAGGGCGATCAATGAGCAGTTCTTC. Translated, it gives CSARPLRDRAINEQFF. J is TRBJ2-1 and V is TRBV20-1, with 9 bases that match TRBD1. V shed 2 bases and J 6 bases; nucleotides not matched to a gene: 11. CDR3 length: 16 residues. CDR1 and CDR2 (germline): DFQATT, SNEGSKA (reference sequence).

This clonotype came up a few times. The V gene is TRBV3-1, the J gene TRBJ1-6; a possible D gene is TRBD1 (6 bases). The V and J ends lost 5 bases and 9 bases respectively, with 17 bases between them. The CDR3 is 15 residues long. The germline CDR1 and CDR2 sequences are LGHDT and YNNKEL (reference sequence). The CDR3 protein is CASSKRGGRSSPLHF. In DNA, the CDR3 is TGTGCCAGCAGCAAAAGGGGGGGACGGAGTTCACCCCTCCACTTT. The variable domain in full, completed from reference TRBV3-1 and TRBJ1-6, reads DTAVSQTPKYLVTQMGNDKSIKCEQNLGHDTMYWYKQDSKKFLKIMFSYNNKELIINETVPNRFSPKSPDKAHLNLHINSLELGDSAVYFCASSKRGGRSSPLHFGNGTRLTVT.

The sample holds many counts of this clonotype. V and J are TRBV29-1 and TRBJ2-2; D is uncertain. The CDR3 extends over 12 amino acids. The V gene lost 3 bases and the J gene lost 2 bases, with 4 bases spanning the gap. Germline loops: CDR1 SQVTM, CDR2 ANQGSEA. The CDR3 bases are TGCAGCGTTGACCGAAACACCGGGGAGCTGTTTTTT. This codes for CSVDRNTGELFF.

This clonotype was detected ten times or more. This chain uses TRBV15 with TRBJ1-4; perhaps TRBD1 as D (6 bases). The CDR3 loop spans 16 amino acids. V lost 0 bases, J lost 4 bases, and 12 bases lay in between. Germline V gene sequence: CDR1 LNHNV, CDR2 YYDKDF (reference sequence). The CDR3 sequence: CATSRDRQAFNEKLFF. The CDR3, as DNA: TGTGCCACCAGCAGAGATAGACAGGCCTTTAATGAAAAACTGTTTTTT.

This chain links TRBV29-1 with TRBJ2-3; D unresolved. Germline values: CDR1 SQVTM, CDR2 ANQGSEA. The CDR3 loop spans 16 amino acids. Trimming shortened V by 1 base and J by 0 bases, and 14 bases separated the two germline ends. The chain's CDR3 is CSVEGGNAGSTDTQYF. The DNA of the CDR3 is TGCAGCGTTGAAGGGGGTAATGCAGGCAGCACAGATACGCAGTATTTT.

The chain carries TRBV5-1 and TRBJ2-5; tentative D call: TRBD2 (5 bases). CDR3 size: 14 residues. Germline V gene data show CDR1 as SGHRS and CDR2 as YFSETQ. With 1 base removed from V and 5 bases from J, the gap between germline ends came to 12 bases. The CDR3 loop is CASSLFRDGETQYF. CDR3 DNA: TGCGCCAGCAGCTTGTTCCGGGATGGGGAGACCCAGTACTTC.

This chain links TRBV20-1 with TRBJ2-3; maybe TRBD1 (7 bases). Germline CDR1 DFQATT, CDR2 SNEGSKA (reference sequence). V was pared by 0 bases and J by 6 bases, with 13 bases between. The CDR3 length is 14 residues. For the CDR3, the DNA is TGCAGTGCTAGAGAGGAGGGGGCAGGTGATACGCAGTATTTT. Translating gives CSAREEGAGDTQYF.

This clonotype was observed a few times. This sequence joins TRBV5-1 and TRBJ2-3; 8 bases fit TRBD2. Trimming at V came to 6 bases and at J to 3 bases, leaving 6 bases not matched to a gene. The CDR3 runs to 14 residues. Per germline, CDR1 SGHRS and CDR2 YFSETQ. In DNA form, the CDR3 reads TGCGCCAGCATCTCGGCGGGAGGAACAGATACGCAGTATTTT. This sequence encodes CASISAGGTDTQYF.

V and J are TRBV11-2 and TRBJ2-7; D gene uncertain. In germline, CDR1 is SGHAT, CDR2 FQNNGV. This CDR3 is 13 amino acids long. Trimming shortened V by 1 base and J by 10 bases, and 14 bases separated the two germline ends. The CDR3 is CASSLGALELQYF. The CDR3 DNA reads as TGTGCCAGCAGCTTAGGGGCACTCGAGCTTCAGTACTTC.

This chain connects TRBV7-9 to TRBJ2-3; perhaps TRBD1 as D (5 bases). V lost 5 bases and J lost 2, with 14 bases in between. Germline CDR1 SEHNR, CDR2 FQNEAQ (reference sequence). This CDR3 spans 15 amino acids. CDR3 nucleotides: TGTGCCAGCAGCCTTAGGGGCCTCAACACAGATACGCAGTATTTT. It specifies CASSLRGLNTDTQYF.

This clonotype has more than one count but fewer than ten. The rearrangement uses TRBV12-3 or TRBV12-4 and TRBJ2-7; tentative D call: TRBD1 (6 bases). V dropped 5 bases and J dropped 4 bases, with 18 bases sitting between them. The length of the CDR3 is 15 residues. CDR3 sequence reads: CASSPIRGSGYEQYF. CDR3 coding DNA: TGTGCCAGCAGTCCCATAAGGGGGAGTGGATACGAGCAGTACTTC.

A few counts support this clonotype. V usage is TRBV7-2 and J usage is TRBJ2-7; 9 bases are a match to TRBD1. The CDR3 runs 15 residues. The V segment lost 5 bases and the J segment 2 bases; nucleotides outside the gene matches: 7. Germline-derived CDR1 and CDR2 are SGHTA and FQGNSA. The CDR3 reads CASSPGTGLTYEQYF. In DNA form, the CDR3 reads TGTGCCAGCAGCCCAGGGACAGGGCTGACCTACGAGCAGTACTTC.

The chain links TRBV28 to TRBJ1-6; D gene uncertain. V was clipped by 3 bases and J by 12 bases, with 6 bases between them. From germline, CDR1 is MDHEN and CDR2 SYDVKM. The CDR3 is 11 amino acids. CDR3 coding DNA: TGTGCCAGCAGTTTCTCAGGACCCCTCCACTTT. Its protein is CASSFSGPLHF.

The sample holds a few counts of this clonotype. CDR3 region: CSASLLTSGGVRLGETQYF. The CDR3 region has the DNA TGCAGTGCTAGCCTCCTTACTAGCGGGGGAGTACGTCTGGGAGAGACCCAGTACTTC. The genes are TRBV20-1 and TRBJ2-5, with 11 positions matching TRBD2. CDR1 is DFQATT and CDR2 is SNEGSKA in the germline V gene (reference sequence). This CDR3 spans 19 amino acids. J gave up 4 bases and V 3 bases, and 19 bases lay outside the gene matches.

This clonotype has a count of ten or more. The chain recombines TRBV24-1 with TRBJ2-2; the D gene is possibly TRBD1 (5 bases). Germline V CDR1 and CDR2: KGHDR, SFDVKD. The CDR3 totals 16 residues. Trimming shortened V by 6 bases and J by 3 bases, and 16 bases separated the two germline ends. The CDR3 reads CATSSLGESYTGELFF. The CDR3 coding sequence is TGTGCCACCAGTTCTTTAGGGGAATCGTACACCGGGGAGCTGTTTTTT.

In this sample, this clonotype turned up many times. This chain links TRBV10-3 with TRBJ2-2; D is uncertain. V lost 4 bases and J lost 1, with 7 bases in between. The CDR3 sequence is 14 residues long. Germline CDR1 and CDR2: ENHRY and SYGVKD. The CDR3 loop reads CAISVTGNTGELFF. In nucleotides, the CDR3 is TGTGCCATCAGTGTAACGGGGAACACCGGGGAGCTGTTTTTT.

This clonotype showed up many times. The chain employs TRBV7-9 and TRBJ2-7, with 13 positions matching TRBD2. The CDR3 totals 17 residues. In germline, CDR1 is SEHNR, CDR2 FQNEAQ (reference sequence). V shed 5 bases and J 2 bases; nucleotides not matched to a gene: 9. The chain's CDR3 is CASSRGLAGYLAYEQYF. For the CDR3, the DNA is TGTGCCAGCAGCCGGGGACTAGCGGGATACCTAGCCTACGAGCAGTACTTC.

The sample holds a few counts of this clonotype. J is TRBJ2-3 and V is TRBV7-2; no firm D call. Germline-derived CDR1 and CDR2 are SGHTA and FQGNSA. V lost 5 bases and J 1 base, leaving 10 bases between the germline ends. CDR3 length equals 14 residues. The CDR3 DNA is TGTGCCAGCAGCGCCCCGCTGGGCACAGATACGCAGTATTTT. Translating gives CASSAPLGTDTQYF.

This clonotype was seen ten or more times. V gene TRBV15 combines with J gene TRBJ2-3, with D possibly being TRBD1 or TRBD2 (6 bases each). With 1 base removed from V and 6 bases from J, the gap between germline ends came to 17 bases. The CDR3 sequence is 16 residues long. Germline loops: CDR1 LNHNV, CDR2 YYDKDF (reference sequence). The DNA for the CDR3 is TGTGCCACCAGCAGAGGGGAGGTGAGGGGGGCGGATACGCAGTATTTT. Protein sequence: CATSRGEVRGADTQYF.

This clonotype has a count of ten or more. The chain joins TRBV5-1 to TRBJ2-6; D uncertain. V lost 0 bases and J lost 0, with 7 bases in between. There are 16 residues in the CDR3. The germline gives CDR1 SGHRS, CDR2 YFSETQ. The CDR3 nucleotides read TGCGCCAGCAGCTTGGCCGAGGTCTCTGGGGCCAACGTCCTGACTTTC. It translates to CASSLAEVSGANVLTF.

There are many counts of this clonotype. The genes are TRBV20-1 and TRBJ2-3; D could derive from TRBD1 or TRBD2 (5 bases each). There are 15 residues in the CDR3. Germline V lookup: CDR1 DFQATT, CDR2 SNEGSKA (reference sequence). With 6 bases removed from V and 1 base from J, the gap between germline ends came to 17 bases. CDR3 amino acids: CSAPVGWDGTDTQYF. CDR3 sequence (DNA): TGCAGTGCCCCAGTTGGGTGGGACGGCACAGATACGCAGTATTTT.